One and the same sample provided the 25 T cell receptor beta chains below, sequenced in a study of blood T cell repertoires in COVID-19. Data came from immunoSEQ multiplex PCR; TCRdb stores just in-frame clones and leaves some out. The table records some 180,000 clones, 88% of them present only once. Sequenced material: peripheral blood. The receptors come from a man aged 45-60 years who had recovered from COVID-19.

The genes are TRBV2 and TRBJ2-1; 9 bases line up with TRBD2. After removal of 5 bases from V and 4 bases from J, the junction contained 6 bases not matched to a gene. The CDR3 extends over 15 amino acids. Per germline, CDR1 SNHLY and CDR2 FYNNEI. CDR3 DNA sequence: TGTGCCAGCAGTCCGGGACTAGCCAAATACAATGAGCAGTTCTTC. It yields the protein CASSPGLAKYNEQFF. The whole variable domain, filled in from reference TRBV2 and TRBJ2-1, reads EPEVTQTPSHQVTQMGQEVILRCVPISNHLYFYWYRQILGQKVEFLVSFYNNEISEKSEIFDDQFSVERPDGSNFTLKIRSTKLEDSAMYFCASSPGLAKYNEQFFGPGTRLTVL.

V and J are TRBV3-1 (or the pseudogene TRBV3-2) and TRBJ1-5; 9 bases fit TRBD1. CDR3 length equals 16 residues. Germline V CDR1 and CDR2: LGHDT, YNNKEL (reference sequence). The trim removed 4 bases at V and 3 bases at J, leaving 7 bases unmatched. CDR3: CASSRRDRVFNQPQHF. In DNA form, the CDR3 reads TGTGCCAGCAGCCGCCGGGACAGGGTCTTCAATCAGCCCCAGCATTTT.

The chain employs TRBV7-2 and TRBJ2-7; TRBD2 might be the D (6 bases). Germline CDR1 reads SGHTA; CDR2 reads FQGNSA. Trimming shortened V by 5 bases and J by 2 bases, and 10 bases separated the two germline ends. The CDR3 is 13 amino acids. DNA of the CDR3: TGTGCCAGCAGCGGGGGACTCCCCTACGAGCAGTACTTC. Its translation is CASSGGLPYEQYF.

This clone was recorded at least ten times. CDR3 sequence reads: CASSFRSGEGYTF. CDR3 DNA sequence: TGTGCCAGCAGTTTCCGGTCCGGGGAGGGCTACACCTTC. The chain links TRBV6-5 to TRBJ1-2; D call uncertain. CDR1 and CDR2 (germline): MNHEY, SVGAGI. V was cut by 4 bases and J by 8 bases, with 14 bases left in between. This CDR3 has 13 residues.

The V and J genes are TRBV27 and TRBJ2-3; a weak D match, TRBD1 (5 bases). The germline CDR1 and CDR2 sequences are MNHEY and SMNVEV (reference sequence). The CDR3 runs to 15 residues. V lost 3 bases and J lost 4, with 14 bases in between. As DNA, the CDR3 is TGTGCCAGCAGTTTGACAGCCAACTCCGCAGATACGCAGTATTTT. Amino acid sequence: CASSLTANSADTQYF.

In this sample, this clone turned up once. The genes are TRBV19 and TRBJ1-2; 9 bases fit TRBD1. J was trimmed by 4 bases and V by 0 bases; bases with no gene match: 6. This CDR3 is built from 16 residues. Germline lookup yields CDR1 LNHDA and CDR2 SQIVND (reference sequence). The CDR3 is CASSIDGTGGSYGYTF. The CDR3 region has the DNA TGTGCCAGTAGTATAGATGGAACAGGGGGCAGCTATGGCTACACCTTC.

CDR3 nucleotides: TGTGCCAGCAGCTTAGGATACAGGGTCAGGGGTAGCAATCAGCCCCAGCATTTT. Its protein is CASSLGYRVRGSNQPQHF. V and J are TRBV7-2 and TRBJ1-5, with a possible D match to TRBD1 (6 bases). Looked up from germline, CDR1 is SGHTA and CDR2 is FQGNSA. This CDR3 has 18 residues. The V gene lost 1 base and the J gene lost 0 bases, with 16 bases spanning the gap.

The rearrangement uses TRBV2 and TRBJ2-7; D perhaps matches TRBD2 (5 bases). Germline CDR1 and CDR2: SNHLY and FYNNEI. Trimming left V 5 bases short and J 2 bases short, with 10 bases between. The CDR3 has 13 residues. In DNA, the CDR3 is TGTGCCAGCAGTTTAGGGAGCGCCTACGAGCAGTACTTC. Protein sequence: CASSLGSAYEQYF. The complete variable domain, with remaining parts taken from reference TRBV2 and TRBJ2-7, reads EPEVTQTPSHQVTQMGQEVILRCVPISNHLYFYWYRQILGQKVEFLVSFYNNEISEKSEIFDDQFSVERPDGSNFTLKIRSTKLEDSAMYFCASSLGSAYEQYFGPGTRLTVT.

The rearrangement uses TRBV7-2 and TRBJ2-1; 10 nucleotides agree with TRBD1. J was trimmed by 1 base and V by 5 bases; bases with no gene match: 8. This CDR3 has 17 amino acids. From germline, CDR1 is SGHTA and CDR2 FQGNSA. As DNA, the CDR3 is TGTGCCAGCAGCGAGGGACAGGGGAAGGGGTCCTACAATGAGCAGTTCTTC. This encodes CASSEGQGKGSYNEQFF. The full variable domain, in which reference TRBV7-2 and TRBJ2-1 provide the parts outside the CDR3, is GAGVSQSPSNKVTEKGKDVELRCDPISGHTALYWYRQSLGQGLEFLIYFQGNSAPDKSGLPSDRFSAERTGGSVSTLTIQRTQQEDSAVYLCASSEGQGKGSYNEQFFGPGTRLTVL.

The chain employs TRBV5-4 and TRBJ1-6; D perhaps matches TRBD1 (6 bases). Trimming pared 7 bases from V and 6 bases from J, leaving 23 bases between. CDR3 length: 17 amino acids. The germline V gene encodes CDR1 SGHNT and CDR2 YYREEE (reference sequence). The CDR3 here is CASSGGPPARGNSPLHF. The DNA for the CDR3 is TGTGCCAGCTCCGGTGGACCGCCCGCCAGGGGTAATTCACCCCTCCACTTT.

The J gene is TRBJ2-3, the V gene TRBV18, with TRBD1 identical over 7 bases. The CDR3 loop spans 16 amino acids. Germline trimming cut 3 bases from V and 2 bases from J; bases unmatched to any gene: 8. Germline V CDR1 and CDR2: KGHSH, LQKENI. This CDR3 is CASSPRDSGITDTQYF. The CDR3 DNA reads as TGTGCCAGCTCACCCCGGGACAGCGGAATCACAGATACGCAGTATTTT.

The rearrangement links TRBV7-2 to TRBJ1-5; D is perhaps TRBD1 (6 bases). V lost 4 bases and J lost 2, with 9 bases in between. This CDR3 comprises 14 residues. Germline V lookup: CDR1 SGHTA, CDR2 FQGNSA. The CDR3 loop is CASSSRTGNQPQHF. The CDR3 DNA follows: TGTGCCAGCAGCTCCCGGACAGGCAATCAGCCCCAGCATTTT.

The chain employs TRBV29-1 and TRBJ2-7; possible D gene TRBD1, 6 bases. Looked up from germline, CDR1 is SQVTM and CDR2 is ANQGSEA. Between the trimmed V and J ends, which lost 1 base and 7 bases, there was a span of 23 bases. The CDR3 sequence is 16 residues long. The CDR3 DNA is TGCAGCGTTGAAGCCCCCCATAATACAGGGATGAGGGAGCAGTACTTC. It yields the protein CSVEAPHNTGMREQYF.

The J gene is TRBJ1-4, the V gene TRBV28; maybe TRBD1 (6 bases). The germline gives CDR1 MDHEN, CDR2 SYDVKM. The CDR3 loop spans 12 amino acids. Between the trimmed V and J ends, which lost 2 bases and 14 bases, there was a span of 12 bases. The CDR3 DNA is TGTGCCAGCAGTTTACCCACAGGGTGTCTGTTTTTT. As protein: CASSLPTGCLFF.

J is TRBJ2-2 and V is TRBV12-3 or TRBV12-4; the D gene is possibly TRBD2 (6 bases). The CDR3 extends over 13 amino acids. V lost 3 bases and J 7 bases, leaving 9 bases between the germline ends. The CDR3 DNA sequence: TGTGCCAGCAGTTTTCGGGGGAACGGGGAGCTGTTTTTT. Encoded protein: CASSFRGNGELFF.

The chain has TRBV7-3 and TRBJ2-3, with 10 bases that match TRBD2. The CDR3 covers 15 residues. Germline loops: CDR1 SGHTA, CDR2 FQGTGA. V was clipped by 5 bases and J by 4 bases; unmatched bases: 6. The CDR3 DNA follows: TGTGCCAGCAGCACCCTAGCGGGGGATCCAGATACGCAGTATTTT. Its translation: CASSTLAGDPDTQYF.

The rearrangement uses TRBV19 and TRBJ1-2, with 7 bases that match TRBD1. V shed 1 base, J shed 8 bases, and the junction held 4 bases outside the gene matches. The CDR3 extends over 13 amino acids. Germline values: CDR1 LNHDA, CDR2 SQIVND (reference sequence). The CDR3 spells CASSIVTGAGYTF. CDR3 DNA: TGTGCCAGTAGTATAGTAACAGGGGCCGGCTACACCTTC.

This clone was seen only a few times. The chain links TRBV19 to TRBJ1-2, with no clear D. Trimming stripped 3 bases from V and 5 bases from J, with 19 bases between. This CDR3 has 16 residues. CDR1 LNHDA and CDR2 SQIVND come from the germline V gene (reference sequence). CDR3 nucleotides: TGTGCCAGTAGTATCGTGAAGTCCGAGGTTGTATATGGCTACACCTTC. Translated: CASSIVKSEVVYGYTF.

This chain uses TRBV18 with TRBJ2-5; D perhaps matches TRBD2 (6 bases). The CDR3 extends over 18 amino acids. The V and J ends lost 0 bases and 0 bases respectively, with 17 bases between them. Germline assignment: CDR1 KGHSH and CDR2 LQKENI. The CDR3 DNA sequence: TGTGCCAGCTCACCACCGGCGCGGGATGCTACGTACCAAGAGACCCAGTACTTC. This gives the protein CASSPPARDATYQETQYF.

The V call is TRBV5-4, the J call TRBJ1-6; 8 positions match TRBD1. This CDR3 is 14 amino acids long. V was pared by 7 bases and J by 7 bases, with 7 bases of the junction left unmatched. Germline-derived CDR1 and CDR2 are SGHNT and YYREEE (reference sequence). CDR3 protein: CASGRTGLNSPLHF. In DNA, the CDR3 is TGTGCCAGCGGACGGACAGGGCTAAATTCACCCCTCCACTTT.

CDR3 nucleotides: TGTGCCCGCATCGGACAGGGTAGCTCCTACGAGCAGTACTTC. Encoded protein: CARIGQGSSYEQYF. This chain links TRBV3-1 (or the pseudogene TRBV3-2) with TRBJ2-7, with TRBD1 identical over 8 bases. J lost 0 bases, V lost 11 bases, and 9 bases had no gene match. Germline CDR1 reads LGHDT; CDR2 reads YNNKEL (reference sequence). CDR3 length equals 14 residues.

CDR3 sequence: CASRTTSVRETQYF. The CDR3 coding sequence is TGTGCCAGCAGAACTACTAGCGTGAGGGAGACCCAGTACTTC. This chain uses TRBV7-9 with TRBJ2-5, with TRBD2 identical over 7 bases. J lost 5 bases, V lost 6 bases, and 9 bases had no gene match. CDR1 is SEHNR and CDR2 is FQNEAQ in the germline V gene (reference sequence). The CDR3 loop spans 14 amino acids. The full variable domain, completed using reference TRBV7-9 and TRBJ2-5, is DTGVSQNPRHKITKRGQNVTFRCDPISEHNRLYWYRQTLGQGPEFLTYFQNEAQLEKSRLLSDRFSAERPKGSFSTLEIQRTEQGDSAMYLCASRTTSVRETQYFGPGTRLLVL.

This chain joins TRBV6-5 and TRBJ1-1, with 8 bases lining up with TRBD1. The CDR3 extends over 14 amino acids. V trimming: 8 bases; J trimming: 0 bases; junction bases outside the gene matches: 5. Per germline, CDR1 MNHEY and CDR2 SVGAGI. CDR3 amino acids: CASGGTGVNTEAFF. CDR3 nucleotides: TGTGCCAGCGGAGGGACAGGAGTGAACACTGAAGCTTTCTTT.

The CDR3 bases are TGTGCCAGTAGTCCTGGGACTTCCACCTACAATGAGCAGTTCTTC. As protein: CASSPGTSTYNEQFF. The chain joins TRBV19 to TRBJ2-1; possible D gene TRBD2, 6 bases. V was shortened by 5 bases and J by 2 bases, with 13 bases between the two germline ends. The CDR3 is 15 residues long. CDR1 is LNHDA and CDR2 is SQIVND in the germline V gene (reference sequence). The whole variable domain, remainder taken from reference TRBV19 and TRBJ2-1, is DGGITQSPKYLFRKEGQNVTLSCEQNLNHDAMYWYRQDPGQGLRLIYYSQIVNDFQKGDIAEGYSVSREKKESFPLTVTSAQKNPTAFYLCASSPGTSTYNEQFFGPGTRLTVL.

The CDR3 coding sequence is TGTGCCAGCAGCCTTAATGGGGGCTACACCGGGGAGCTGTTTTTT. Translation gives CASSLNGGYTGELFF. This chain joins TRBV7-3 and TRBJ2-2; possible D gene TRBD1, 6 bases. The CDR3 is 15 amino acids. V lost 5 bases and J lost 3, with 13 bases in between. From germline, CDR1 is SGHTA and CDR2 FQGTGA. The full variable domain, rest sourced from reference TRBV7-3 and TRBJ2-2, is GAGVSQTPSNKVTEKGKYVELRCDPISGHTALYWYRQSLGQGPEFLIYFQGTGAADDSGLPNDRFFAVRPEGSVSTLKIQRTERGDSAVYLCASSLNGGYTGELFFGEGSRLTVL.